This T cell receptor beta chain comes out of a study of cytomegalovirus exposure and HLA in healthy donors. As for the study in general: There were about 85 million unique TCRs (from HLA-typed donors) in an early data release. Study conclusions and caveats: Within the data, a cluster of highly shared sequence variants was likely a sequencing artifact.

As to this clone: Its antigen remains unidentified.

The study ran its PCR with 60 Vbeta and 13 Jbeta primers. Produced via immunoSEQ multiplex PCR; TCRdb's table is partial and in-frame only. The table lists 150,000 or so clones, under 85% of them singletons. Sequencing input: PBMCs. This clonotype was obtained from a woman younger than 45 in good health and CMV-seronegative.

CDR3 sequence: CAWSVSSAQETQYF. In DNA, the CDR3 is TGTGCCTGGAGTGTTAGCAGCGCACAAGAGACCCAGTACTTC. V is TRBV30 and J is TRBJ2-5, with D unresolved. The CDR3 has 14 residues. Per germline, CDR1 GTSNPN and CDR2 SVGIG (reference sequence). Trimming took off 0 bases at V and 2 bases at J, with 10 bases between the two ends. Full variable domain (missing parts from reference TRBV30 and TRBJ2-5): SQTIHQWPATLVQPVGSPLSLECTVEGTSNPNLYWYRQAAGRGLQLLFYSVGIGQISSEVPQNLSASRPQDRQFILSSKKLLLSDSGFYLCAWSVSSAQETQYFGPGTRLLVL.